These 21 T cell receptor beta chains were sequenced from one sample in a study of blood T cells in healthy people across ages. A second PCR of about 7 to 12 cycles used a sample-barcoded 5' primer and a J-beta primer mix. Via MiXCR, TCRdb re-called the 5' RACE reads, giving one row per CDR3 protein. The table lists about 580,000 distinct CDR3 sequences, roughly 43% of them singletons, with around 24% in the top ten. The sequenced sample was blood. The source of these receptors is an elderly man in good health.

DNA of the CDR3: TGTGCCAGCACCCGGGACCCTGGGGAGCAGTACTTC. Its protein is CASTRDPGEQYF. The chain has TRBV28 and TRBJ2-5, with D perhaps TRBD1 or TRBD2 (5 bases each). The length of the CDR3 is 12 residues. Deletions cut 7 bases from V and 11 bases from J, with 17 bases between. Germline CDR1 is MDHEN and CDR2 is SYDVKM.

The table lists this clonotype with a few counts. The rearrangement joins TRBV10-3 to TRBJ1-4; D is uncertain. V shed 7 bases and J shed 8 bases, with 11 bases lying between them. This CDR3 region has 12 residues. Germline-derived CDR1 and CDR2 are ENHRY and SYGVKD. DNA for the CDR3: TGTGCCATCAAGGATAGCAGCGAAAAACTGTTTTTT. Protein sequence: CAIKDSSEKLFF.

The chain employs TRBV5-1 and TRBJ2-1; D unclear. Germline lookup yields CDR1 SGHRS and CDR2 YFSETQ. The CDR3 contains 15 residues. V lost 2 bases, J lost 5 bases, and 14 bases lay in between. The CDR3, as DNA: TGCGCCAGCAGCTTTGAGGCCCCGATGGACAATGAGCAGTTCTTC. Its translation: CASSFEAPMDNEQFF.

This clonotype was found a few times. Just one base apart from a much larger clone, this may be a read error. V is TRBV6-6 and J is TRBJ2-2; 7 bases line up with TRBD1. CDR1 and CDR2 from the germline V gene are MNHNY and SVGAGI (reference sequence). The CDR3 sequence is 14 residues long. CDR3 coding DNA: TGTACCAGCAAGGGCAGGGGGTACACCGGGGAGCTGTTTTTT. Amino acid sequence: CTSKGRGYTGELFF.

The chain combines TRBV27 with TRBJ2-4; D remains unclear. Germline values: CDR1 MNHEY, CDR2 SMNVEV (reference sequence). The length of the CDR3 is 15 residues. V lost 0 bases to trimming and J lost 3 bases, with 9 bases between them. The CDR3 loop reads CASSLSDHSKNIQYF. The CDR3 DNA reads as TGTGCCAGCAGTTTATCGGACCACAGCAAAAACATTCAGTACTTC.

The chain joins TRBV20-1 to TRBJ2-1; 7 nucleotides align to TRBD2. Per the germline V gene, CDR1 is DFQATT and CDR2 is SNEGSKA (reference sequence). The V segment lost 5 bases and the J segment 4 bases; nucleotides outside the gene matches: 11. This CDR3 has 15 residues. The CDR3 DNA reads as TGCAGTGCTGTCGAGACTAGCAGAGCATACAATGAGCAGTTCTTC. Amino acid sequence: CSAVETSRAYNEQFF.

The chain joins TRBV2 to TRBJ1-1; D gene ambiguous. The V gene's germline CDR1 is SNHLY and CDR2 FYNNEI. The CDR3 runs 14 residues. V was pared by 6 bases and J by 1 base, with 12 bases between. CDR3 nucleotides: TGTGCCAGCAGCGACGGACTCCCGAACACTGAAGCTTTCTTT. Translating gives CASSDGLPNTEAFF.

This sequence joins TRBV20-1 and TRBJ2-7, with 7 bases identical to TRBD2. Germline trimming cut 6 bases from V and 2 bases from J; bases unmatched to any gene: 7. The CDR3 has 13 residues. The germline gives CDR1 DFQATT, CDR2 SNEGSKA (reference sequence). The CDR3 bases are TGCAGTGCGCGGCTAGCGGTAACCTACGAGCAGTACTTC. Protein: CSARLAVTYEQYF.

Points on this clonotype: An end of the junction differs from the germline gene, which may be a read error. The genes are TRBV2 and TRBJ1-6, with D possibly matching TRBD1 (5 bases). The CDR3 is made up of 13 amino acids. The germline gives CDR1 SNHLY, CDR2 FYNNEI. In DNA form, the CDR3 reads TGTGCCAGCAGAGCCGGGGCCTATTCGCCCCTCCACTTT. The encoded protein is CASRAGAYSPLHF.

CDR3 residues: CASSVGARDRGRETQYF. CDR3 DNA: TGTGCCAGCAGCGTAGGGGCAAGGGACAGGGGCCGGGAGACCCAGTACTTC. The chain combines TRBV9 with TRBJ2-5, with TRBD1 matching 10 bases. Losses at the gene ends were 0 bases for V and 5 bases for J; bases not matched to a gene: 10. The CDR3 totals 17 residues. Germline assignment: CDR1 SGDLS and CDR2 YYNGEE.

The V gene is TRBV9, the J gene TRBJ2-7; TRBD1 or TRBD2 may be the D gene (5 bases each). Germline V gene lookup returns CDR1 SGDLS and CDR2 YYNGEE. Trimming stripped 4 bases from V and 5 bases from J, with 16 bases between. The CDR3 runs to 14 residues. The CDR3 protein is CASSIGTQSHEQYF. CDR3 DNA: TGTGCCAGCAGCATCGGGACGCAAAGCCACGAGCAGTACTTC.

The gene calls are TRBV20-1 and TRBJ1-2; D possibly corresponds to TRBD1 (5 bases). CDR3 size: 16 residues. The V and J ends lost 0 bases and 4 bases respectively, with 18 bases between them. Looked up from germline, CDR1 is DFQATT and CDR2 is SNEGSKA (reference sequence). Written as DNA, the CDR3 is TGCAGTGCTAGAGATTCGGTGAGGGGCTTGGCCTATGGCTACACCTTC. Translation gives CSARDSVRGLAYGYTF.

The chain couples TRBV20-1 to TRBJ2-3; tentatively, D is TRBD1 or TRBD2 (5 bases each). This CDR3 contains 17 residues. Germline V gene sequence: CDR1 DFQATT, CDR2 SNEGSKA (reference sequence). V gave up 5 bases and J gave up 0 bases, with 21 bases separating them. CDR3 region: CSAADVGISGSTDTQYF. CDR3 nucleotides: TGCAGTGCTGCAGATGTCGGGATCTCAGGGAGCACAGATACGCAGTATTTT.

The chain recombines TRBV10-3 with TRBJ2-1; D assignment may be TRBD1 or TRBD2 (5 bases each). The CDR3 is 12 amino acids. Looked up from germline, CDR1 is ENHRY and CDR2 is SYGVKD. The V gene lost 10 bases and the J gene lost 6 bases, with 13 bases spanning the gap. CDR3 sequence (DNA): TGTGCCAGCCAGGGAAGCGGCAATGAGCAGTTCTTC. This encodes CASQGSGNEQFF.

This clonotype was counted many times. The chain couples TRBV4-1 to TRBJ1-5; weak D call: TRBD1 (6 bases). Trimming took off 3 bases at V and 4 bases at J, with 10 bases between the two ends. The CDR3 has 14 amino acids. Germline V CDR1 and CDR2: MGHRA, YSYEKL. Here the CDR3 DNA reads TGCGCCAGCAGCCACAGGACAGAGAATCAGCCCCAGCATTTT. Amino acid sequence: CASSHRTENQPQHF.

This chain links TRBV21-1 with TRBJ2-3. TRBV21-1 is a known pseudogene. The CDR3 is 15 amino acids. The CDR3 coding sequence is TGTGCCAGCAGCCAAAGGGCCACTAGCACAGATACGCAGTATTTT. It translates to CASSQRATSTDTQYF.

The chain recombines TRBV10-3 with TRBJ1-1; D call uncertain. The CDR3 has 13 amino acids. The V gene's germline CDR1 is ENHRY and CDR2 SYGVKD. V was pared by 2 bases and J by 0 bases, with 4 bases between. CDR3 DNA sequence: TGTGCCATCAGTGAGAATCTGAACACTGAAGCTTTCTTT. This codes for CAISENLNTEAFF.

V and J are TRBV6-2 or TRBV6-3 and TRBJ2-1, with 7 bases aligning to TRBD1. V trimming: 5 bases; J trimming: 4 bases; junction bases outside the gene matches: 5. The CDR3 has 14 residues. CDR1 and CDR2 (germline): MNHEY, SVGEGT. The CDR3 is CASSRKTGYNEQFF. The CDR3 bases are TGTGCCAGCAGTCGGAAGACAGGGTACAATGAGCAGTTCTTC.

This clonotype was detected ten times or more. The V gene is TRBV6-5, the J gene TRBJ1-2, with D possibly TRBD1 on 5 matching bases. With 0 bases removed from V and 3 bases from J, the gap between germline ends came to 11 bases. The CDR3 extends over 15 amino acids. In germline, CDR1 is MNHEY, CDR2 SVGAGI. The DNA for the CDR3 is TGTGCCAGCAGTTACTCTTCAGGGCTGGACTATGGCTACACCTTC. This codes for CASSYSSGLDYGYTF.

This clonotype has more than one count but fewer than ten. The chain is built from TRBV7-2 and TRBJ2-6; 9 nucleotides agree with TRBD1. Unmatched junction bases numbered 15, after V lost 5 bases and J lost 1 base. Germline CDR1 is SGHTA and CDR2 is FQGNSA. This CDR3 spans 20 amino acids. CDR3 in DNA: TGTGCCAGCAGCCCCCGTCTAGGCGGGACAGGGTATTCTGGGGCCAACGTCCTGACTTTC. Translation: CASSPRLGGTGYSGANVLTF.

This chain connects TRBV3-1 to TRBJ2-1; the D gene is possibly TRBD1 (6 bases). The CDR3 runs 13 residues. Germline V lookup: CDR1 LGHDT, CDR2 YNNKEL (reference sequence). V was cut by 1 base and J by 12 bases, with 13 bases left in between. The CDR3 reads CASSQGYRVRQFF. The CDR3 bases are TGTGCCAGCAGCCAAGGGTACAGGGTGAGGCAGTTCTTC.